This passage covers 25 T cell receptor beta chains from one sample sequenced in a study of blood T cell repertoires in COVID-19. Only in-frame clones appear in the TCRdb table, and some are missing; sequencing was by immunoSEQ multiplex PCR. This sample yields nearly 200,000 clones, of which around 82% are seen a single time; around 7.5% belongs to the top ten. The sequenced sample was PBMCs or T cells enriched from blood (not recorded which). Receptors originate from a man aged 40-50 years who had recovered from COVID-19.

The CDR3 bases are TGTGCCAGTAGTATAGGTGTTTCGGGACAGGGGGCTGTTCAGCCCCAGCATTTT. The encoded protein is CASSIGVSGQGAVQPQHF. The chain combines TRBV19 with TRBJ1-5, with 12 bases lining up with TRBD1. The CDR3 runs 18 residues. Germline V gene data show CDR1 as LNHDA and CDR2 as SQIVND (reference sequence). V dropped 1 base and J dropped 6; count of bases not matched to a gene: 10.

The rearrangement uses TRBV6-4 and TRBJ1-2; the D is unclear. Germline assignment: CDR1 MRHNA and CDR2 SNTAGT. This CDR3 is built from 15 residues. Deletions cut 2 bases from V and 7 bases from J, with 17 bases between. CDR3 sequence: CASSDVAPARFGYTF. DNA for the CDR3: TGTGCCAGCAGTGACGTAGCCCCCGCTAGATTTGGCTACACCTTC.

The chain combines TRBV14 with TRBJ2-1; 9 nucleotides align to TRBD2. From germline, CDR1 is SGHDN and CDR2 FVKESK. Trimming cost V 3 bases and J 5 bases; bases outside gene matches: 11. The CDR3 is 17 amino acids. The CDR3 is CASSHATGLAIHNEQFF. CDR3 in DNA: TGTGCCAGCAGCCACGCCACCGGACTAGCGATTCACAATGAGCAGTTCTTC. The whole variable domain, remainder taken from reference TRBV14 and TRBJ2-1, is EAGVTQFPSHSVIEKGQTVTLRCDPISGHDNLYWYRRVMGKEIKFLLHFVKESKQDESGMPNNRFLAERTGGTYSTLKVQPAELEDSGVYFCASSHATGLAIHNEQFFGPGTRLTVL.

This clone was counted a single time. The rearrangement links TRBV28 to TRBJ1-3; 7 bases are a match to TRBD1. The germline V gene has CDR1 MDHEN and CDR2 SYDVKM. V lost 7 bases and J lost 0; bases outside the gene matches: 12. This CDR3 spans 17 amino acids. The CDR3 region is CASTPADRLSSGNTIYF. For the CDR3, the DNA is TGTGCCAGCACTCCCGCGGACAGGCTGTCCTCTGGAAACACCATATATTTT. The variable domain in full, with the rest retrieved from reference TRBV28 and TRBJ1-3, is DVKVTQSSRYLVKRTGEKVFLECVQDMDHENMFWYRQDPGLGLRLIYFSYDVKMKEKGDIPEGYSVSREKKERFSLILESASTNQTSMYLCASTPADRLSSGNTIYFGEGSWLTVV.

This sequence joins TRBV5-1 and TRBJ1-6, with D tentatively TRBD1 (5 bases). The CDR3 has 15 amino acids. Trimming shortened V by 0 bases and J by 4 bases, and 8 bases separated the two germline ends. CDR1 is SGHRS, CDR2 YFSETQ, per germline. In DNA form, the CDR3 reads TGCGCCAGCAGCTTGGGACAGCCTTATAATTCACCCCTCCACTTT. Residues: CASSLGQPYNSPLHF.

The gene calls are TRBV12-3 or TRBV12-4 and TRBJ1-6; TRBD1 is a possible D gene (6 bases). Trimming left V 5 bases short and J 10 bases short, with 12 bases between. This CDR3 has 13 residues. CDR3 coding DNA: TGTGCCAGCAGTCCTAGGACAGTATCACCCCTCCACTTT. Amino acids: CASSPRTVSPLHF.

V is TRBV25-1 and J is TRBJ2-5, with D maybe TRBD1 (5 bases). The V gene's germline CDR1 is MGHDK and CDR2 SYGVNS. Trimming took 1 base from V and 2 from J, leaving 14 bases between them. This CDR3 contains 16 residues. CDR3 amino acids: CASSELGQGGQETQYF. Written as DNA, the CDR3 is TGTGCCAGCAGTGAATTAGGTCAGGGTGGTCAAGAGACCCAGTACTTC.

The V and J genes are TRBV5-1 and TRBJ1-1; D ambiguous. Germline values: CDR1 SGHRS, CDR2 YFSETQ. Trimming took 4 bases from V and 4 from J, leaving 11 bases between them. The CDR3 extends over 13 amino acids. CDR3 residues: CASSLTGGTEAFF. For the CDR3, the DNA is TGCGCCAGCAGCCTCACGGGAGGCACTGAAGCTTTCTTT.

This clone was counted between two and nine times. The chain carries TRBV4-2 and TRBJ2-1, with a tentative D call TRBD1 (6 bases). Trimming took off 1 base at V and 4 bases at J, with 8 bases between the two ends. Germline-derived CDR1 and CDR2 are LGHNA and YNFKEQ. CDR3 size: 14 residues. CDR3: CASSQGTGYNEQFF. The CDR3 bases are TGTGCCAGCAGCCAAGGCACAGGGTACAATGAGCAGTTCTTC.

The V and J genes are TRBV3-1 (or the pseudogene TRBV3-2) and TRBJ1-1, with D possibly matching TRBD1 (5 bases). The germline V gene has CDR1 LGHDT and CDR2 YNNKEL (reference sequence). The length of the CDR3 is 14 residues. The V end lost 4 bases, the J end lost 7 bases, and 16 bases lay between the germline ends. Here the CDR3 reads CASSLSGTRSEAFF. CDR3 nucleotides: TGTGCCAGCAGCCTTTCCGGGACTCGGAGTGAAGCTTTCTTT.

The J gene is TRBJ1-1, the V gene TRBV3-1 (or the pseudogene TRBV3-2), with TRBD1 identical over 12 bases. This CDR3 comprises 17 residues. CDR1 is LGHDT and CDR2 is YNNKEL in the germline V gene (reference sequence). V lost 4 bases and J lost 2; bases outside the gene matches: 8. The CDR3 coding sequence is TGTGCCAGCAGCCCCCGGGACAGGGGGCGCCTCAACACTGAAGCTTTCTTT. This encodes CASSPRDRGRLNTEAFF.

This clone came up once. The chain carries TRBV18 and TRBJ2-7, with 9 bases fitting TRBD1. Trimming took 0 bases from V and 6 from J; bases not matched to a gene: 3. The CDR3 has 14 residues. Germline CDR1 is KGHSH and CDR2 is LQKENI. CDR3 region: CASSPPGQGTEQYF. The CDR3 region has the DNA TGTGCCAGCTCACCACCCGGACAGGGGACCGAGCAGTACTTC.

The J gene is TRBJ2-1, the V gene TRBV3-1 (or the pseudogene TRBV3-2); no clear D. The CDR3 is 15 residues long. The germline gives CDR1 LGHDT, CDR2 YNNKEL (reference sequence). Trimming took off 0 bases at V and 0 bases at J, with 6 bases between the two ends. CDR3: CASSQDLGSYNEQFF. The CDR3, as DNA: TGTGCCAGCAGCCAAGATCTAGGCTCCTACAATGAGCAGTTCTTC.

The V gene is TRBV19, the J gene TRBJ1-4, with D hard to call. V was shortened by 1 base and J by 3 bases, with 15 bases between the two germline ends. CDR3 length: 17 amino acids. Germline V gene data show CDR1 as LNHDA and CDR2 as SQIVND (reference sequence). DNA of the CDR3: TGTGCCAGTAGTATAGTAGCCAGTCGGTACGCTAATGAAAAACTGTTTTTT. It is translated as CASSIVASRYANEKLFF.

The J gene is TRBJ2-1, the V gene TRBV10-2, with 10 bases aligning to TRBD2. The CDR3 has 15 residues. Germline trimming cut 6 bases from V and 9 bases from J; bases unmatched to any gene: 11. The germline CDR1 and CDR2 sequences are WSHSY and SAAADI. In nucleotides, the CDR3 is TGCGCCAGCAGATTTCTAGCGGGGGCTTCGGGTGAGCAGTTCTTC. As protein: CASRFLAGASGEQFF.

This clone was found a few times. V usage is TRBV5-4 and J usage is TRBJ1-6; 9 nucleotides line up with TRBD1. There are 15 residues in the CDR3. Germline lookup yields CDR1 SGHNT and CDR2 YYREEE (reference sequence). V was clipped by 2 bases and J by 9 bases; unmatched bases: 6. CDR3 bases: TGTGCCAGCAGCTTATTTGGGACAGGGCTTTCACCCCTCCACTTT. Its translation: CASSLFGTGLSPLHF.

The rearrangement links TRBV4-1 to TRBJ2-1, with 10 bases matching TRBD2. CDR1 MGHRA and CDR2 YSYEKL come from the germline V gene. The CDR3 spans 14 residues. Losses at the gene ends were 1 base for V and 15 bases for J; bases not matched to a gene: 9. The CDR3 spells CASSQAASGGAPFF. The CDR3 DNA follows: TGCGCCAGCAGCCAAGCCGCGAGCGGGGGGGCCCCGTTCTTC.

The J gene is TRBJ1-3, the V gene TRBV21-1; TRBD1, the table's D call, was not compared with the DNA. TRBV21-1 represents a pseudogene. The CDR3 is 14 residues long. CDR3 DNA: TGTGCCAGCAATACAGGGGTTCCTGGAAACACCATATATTTT. Residues: CASNTGVPGNTIYF.

This sequence joins TRBV2 and TRBJ2-3, with D uncertain. Deletions cut 6 bases from V and 3 bases from J, with 13 bases between. CDR3 length: 14 amino acids. Germline values: CDR1 SNHLY, CDR2 FYNNEI. CDR3: CASRHGPGTDTQYF. Written as DNA, the CDR3 is TGTGCCAGCAGGCACGGCCCCGGGACAGATACGCAGTATTTT.

The chain joins TRBV5-1 to TRBJ2-7; 7 bases agree with TRBD1. Trimming took 6 bases from V and 2 from J; bases not matched to a gene: 11. The V gene's germline CDR1 is SGHRS and CDR2 YFSETQ. This CDR3 has 15 amino acids. This CDR3 is CASTKSGGPTYEQYF. Written as DNA, the CDR3 is TGCGCCAGCACCAAATCAGGGGGACCAACCTACGAGCAGTACTTC.

The chain uses TRBV27 and TRBJ1-2, with D unresolved. The CDR3 is made up of 14 amino acids. Germline lookup yields CDR1 MNHEY and CDR2 SMNVEV (reference sequence). The V and J ends lost 0 bases and 6 bases respectively, with 11 bases between them. CDR3 nucleotide sequence: TGTGCCAGCAGTTTATCGAAGTCTCGGGATGGCTACACCTTC. Translating gives CASSLSKSRDGYTF.

This chain uses TRBV28 with TRBJ1-2; D uncertain. V was cut by 3 bases and J by 13 bases, with 15 bases left in between. This CDR3 comprises 12 residues. Germline values: CDR1 MDHEN, CDR2 SYDVKM. The CDR3 is CASSFGYVVGTF. CDR3 nucleotides: TGTGCCAGCAGTTTTGGTTACGTGGTCGGCACCTTC.

The rearrangement uses TRBV7-2 and TRBJ2-1, with TRBD2 identical over 8 bases. Germline lookup yields CDR1 SGHTA and CDR2 FQGNSA. Losses at the gene ends were 6 bases for V and 0 bases for J; bases not matched to a gene: 4. The CDR3 has 15 amino acids. The CDR3 loop reads CASRVGGASYNEQFF. The DNA of the CDR3 is TGTGCCAGCAGAGTCGGGGGGGCCTCCTACAATGAGCAGTTCTTC.

This chain joins TRBV18 and TRBJ1-4; D is uncertain. The V and J ends lost 4 bases and 7 bases respectively, with 16 bases between them. CDR1 is KGHSH and CDR2 is LQKENI in the germline V gene. The CDR3 contains 15 residues. The CDR3 is CASSLRSGEREKLFF. The CDR3 nucleotides read TGTGCCAGCTCACTCCGATCCGGGGAACGTGAAAAACTGTTTTTT. Variable domain in full (rest from reference TRBV18 and TRBJ1-4): NAGVMQNPRHLVRRRGQEARLRCSPMKGHSHVYWYRQLPEEGLKFMVYLQKENIIDESGMPKERFSAEFPKEGPSILRIQQVVRGDSAAYFCASSLRSGEREKLFFGSGTQLSVL.

CDR3 in amino acids: CSVTPSGGADTQYF. CDR3 sequence (DNA): TGCAGCGTGACCCCTAGCGGGGGGGCAGATACGCAGTATTTT. The chain employs TRBV29-1 and TRBJ2-3; 12 bases fit TRBD2. Germline V gives CDR1 SQVTM, CDR2 ANQGSEA. This CDR3 comprises 14 residues. V lost 6 bases to trimming and J lost 4 bases; unmatched junction nucleotides: 5.